The T cell receptor (beta chain) described here comes from a study of blood T cell repertoires in COVID-19. Looking at the study overall: The United States, Italy and Spain were the sources of the acute and convalescent COVID-19 samples. In each case, the material was cDNA or gDNA derived from T cells, B-cell-depleted T cells, or PBMCs.

In the source study's methods: By means of reference gene primer amplification, nucleated cell counts were estimated. Some clones are missing from TCRdb's copy, which holds only in-frame ones; the method was immunoSEQ multiplex PCR. V, J and clone size are taken as reported in that table, and D and trimming were inferred from the DNA itself. Here the sample spans around 72,000 clones, more than 85% being singletons. Germline V gene sequence: CDR1 KGHDR, CDR2 SFDVKD. This CDR3 has 16 amino acids. The ends lost 4 bases at V and 5 bases at J; junction bases unmatched: 9. Source material: peripheral blood. The chain couples TRBV24-1 to TRBJ1-2; 10 nucleotides align to TRBD1. The TCR sequence derives from a human donor with active COVID-19. The donor label of this sample is uncertain. The DNA of the CDR3 is TGTGCCACCAGTGACCGACAGCCGGGACAGGGGTATGGCTACACCTTC. This encodes CATSDRQPGQGYGYTF.